This T cell receptor (beta chain) was sequenced during a study of circulating and synovial CD4+ cells in juvenile arthritis. Samples derive from patients with active juvenile idiopathic arthritis. This clone was seen just once. The antigen is unknown. The method was immunoSEQ multiplex PCR; TCRdb's version includes in-frame clones alone and lacks a portion of them. Here the sample spans roughly 14,000 clones, approximately 80% being singletons. Overall study results and limits: Overlap with synovium rose as more T cells were sequenced. T cell genome counts differed by at least an order of magnitude between CPL and CD4 samples. These blood cells shared more CDR3 sequences with synovium than bulk blood.

The TCR comes from a human patient with juvenile idiopathic arthritis. Some clones in this sample may be carry-over from other donors' samples. The material sequenced was CD4+ T cells from synovial fluid.

The DNA for the CDR3 is TGTGCCAGCAGCCTCATAACTGAAAACACCATATATTTT. This translates into CASSLITENTIYF. The chain joins TRBV5-6 to TRBJ1-3; no definite D call. Germline V lookup: CDR1 SGHDT, CDR2 YYEEEE. The CDR3 covers 13 residues. The ends were cut back, 4 bases at V and 6 bases at J, with 11 bases in the middle.